The 6 T cell receptor beta chains below all came from one sample that was sequenced in a study of blood T cells in healthy people across ages. A second PCR, run for about 7 to 11 cycles, used a sample-barcoded 5' primer plus a J-beta primer mix. TCRdb redid the calling of the 5' RACE reads with MiXCR, one entry per CDR3 protein. The sample records 900,000 to 950,000 distinct CDR3 sequences, 29% being singletons. The data also belong to a second study, concerning T cells of mothers and their children.

What was sequenced was blood. The receptors were sampled from a woman between 40 and 50 years old in good health.

The rearrangement links TRBV27 to TRBJ1-2; D is undetermined. Germline lookup yields CDR1 MNHEY and CDR2 SMNVEV (reference sequence). The CDR3 is 13 residues long. V gave up 4 bases and J gave up 8 bases, with 14 bases separating them. CDR3 DNA sequence: TGTGCCAGCAGTTACTGCGGGCCCCGGGGCTACACCTTC. It encodes CASSYCGPRGYTF.

This clonotype was seen a single time. A much larger clone differs by one base, so this may be a read error. V is TRBV12-3 or TRBV12-4 and J is TRBJ2-7; 9 bases fit TRBD1. The CDR3 runs 15 residues. The CDR3 DNA follows: TGTGCCGGCAGCCAACAGGGGGCGGGGCCCTACGAGCAGTACTTC. Translating gives CAGSQQGAGPYEQYF.

In this sample, this clonotype turned up many times. The V gene is TRBV7-9, the J gene TRBJ2-7, with D tentatively TRBD1 (6 bases). The CDR3 has 13 amino acids. Trimming cost V 7 bases and J 1 base, with 11 bases left between them. Germline assignment: CDR1 SEHNR and CDR2 FQNEAQ (reference sequence). This CDR3 reads CASTATGSYEQYF. The CDR3, as DNA: TGTGCCAGCACGGCTACAGGGTCCTACGAGCAGTACTTC.

This chain uses TRBV29-1 with TRBJ2-2, with TRBD2 identical over 9 bases. This CDR3 is built from 14 residues. Germline trimming cut 4 bases from V and 5 bases from J; bases unmatched to any gene: 5. CDR1 is SQVTM, CDR2 ANQGSEA, per germline. CDR3: CSVVIAGATGELFF. The CDR3 DNA follows: TGCAGCGTTGTGATAGCGGGGGCGACCGGGGAGCTGTTTTTT.

Comment on this clonotype: This may be a read error: a much more frequent sequence differs by one nucleotide. The chain carries TRBV9 and TRBJ2-7; the D gene is possibly TRBD2 (5 bases). The CDR3 runs 14 residues. CDR1 is SGDLS and CDR2 is YYNGEE in the germline V gene. DNA of the CDR3: TGTGCCTGCAGCGTACGCAGCGGCACCTACGAGCAGTACTTC. Protein sequence: CACSVRSGTYEQYF.

In its sample, this clonotype was seen a few times. The gene calls are TRBV7-9 and TRBJ2-4; perhaps D is TRBD1 or TRBD2 (6 bases each). This CDR3 is built from 14 residues. The V end lost 5 bases, the J end lost 5 bases, and 13 bases lay between the germline ends. Germline-derived CDR1 and CDR2 are SEHNR and FQNEAQ (reference sequence). CDR3 loop: CASSARGPENIQYF. The CDR3 DNA sequence: TGTGCCAGCAGCGCCCGGGGGCCTGAAAACATTCAGTACTTC.